Shown below are 7 T cell receptor beta chains from a single sample sequenced in a study of cytomegalovirus exposure and HLA in healthy donors. Amplification used 60 Vbeta primers and 13 Jbeta primers. TCRdb's table, derived via immunoSEQ multiplex PCR, lists solely in-frame clones and lacks some. The repertoire includes more than 110,000 clones, more than 9.5% of them detected once, and roughly 1.9% sits in the top ten. The sample consisted of PBMCs. Every receptor here comes from a man aged 45 to 65 in good health and CMV-seronegative.

The chain employs TRBV6-5 and TRBJ2-7; 7 bases line up with TRBD1. The CDR3 spans 14 residues. Germline CDR1 MNHEY, CDR2 SVGAGI. J was trimmed by 9 bases and V by 0 bases; bases with no gene match: 8. CDR3 in DNA: TGTGCCAGCAGTTACTCGCGAGGACAGGATTTGCAGTACTTC. This encodes CASSYSRGQDLQYF.

There are a few counts of this clone. The CDR3 region has the DNA TGTGCCATCAGTGAGGAGATCACAGGGGTGGCCCAGCATTTT. Translated, it gives CAISEEITGVAQHF. The rearrangement joins TRBV10-3 to TRBJ1-5; TRBD1 matches at 7 bases. Germline CDR1 is ENHRY and CDR2 is SYGVKD. V shed 2 bases, J shed 11 bases, and the junction held 9 bases outside the gene matches. The CDR3 sequence is 14 residues long.

In its sample, this clone was seen a few times. Other DNA sequences of this sample code for an identical CDR3. This rearrangement joins TRBV5-1 to TRBJ1-5; 9 nucleotides align to TRBD1. The V and J ends lost 4 bases and 2 bases, in that order; junction bases with no gene match: 4. The CDR3 contains 15 residues. Per germline, CDR1 SGHRS and CDR2 YFSETQ. The CDR3 region is CASSLGQGGNQPQHF. The DNA of the CDR3 is TGCGCCAGCAGCCTGGGACAGGGAGGCAATCAGCCCCAGCATTTT.

This chain links TRBV6-1 with TRBJ1-1, with D possibly matching TRBD1 (5 bases). The CDR3 is made up of 13 amino acids. Germline V gene lookup returns CDR1 MNHNS and CDR2 SASEGT. Trimming shortened V by 7 bases and J by 0 bases, and 9 bases separated the two germline ends. CDR3 protein: CASKQGMNTEAFF. In DNA, the CDR3 is TGTGCCAGCAAGCAGGGTATGAACACTGAAGCTTTCTTT.

V gene TRBV18 combines with J gene TRBJ2-3; maybe TRBD2 (6 bases). CDR1 and CDR2 (germline): KGHSH, LQKENI. Trimming shortened V by 3 bases and J by 4 bases, and 11 bases separated the two germline ends. CDR3 length: 14 amino acids. The CDR3, as DNA: TGTGCCAGCTCACCGGGACTGGGGTCAGATACGCAGTATTTT. Its translation: CASSPGLGSDTQYF.

This clone was observed a handful of times. The CDR3 nucleotides are TGTGCCAGCAGCGGCCCGGGGGGTAGCTCCTACAATGAGCAGTTCTTC. Protein product: CASSGPGGSSYNEQFF. The chain links TRBV7-2 to TRBJ2-1; 7 bases are shared with TRBD2. Germline loops: CDR1 SGHTA, CDR2 FQGNSA. This CDR3 is built from 16 residues. The junction had 7 bases not matched to a gene; V was cut back by 5 bases and J by 0 bases.

This clone has a handful of counts. Other DNA sequences in the sample encode the same CDR3. The rearrangement uses TRBV25-1 and TRBJ2-1, with D possibly TRBD2 on 5 matching bases. CDR1 is MGHDK and CDR2 is SYGVNS in the germline V gene. V was shortened by 8 bases and J by 0 bases, with 11 bases between the two germline ends. This CDR3 region has 14 residues. Written as DNA, the CDR3 is TGTGCCAGCCTAGCAGGTAGCTCCTACAATGAGCAGTTCTTC. Translated, it gives CASLAGSSYNEQFF.